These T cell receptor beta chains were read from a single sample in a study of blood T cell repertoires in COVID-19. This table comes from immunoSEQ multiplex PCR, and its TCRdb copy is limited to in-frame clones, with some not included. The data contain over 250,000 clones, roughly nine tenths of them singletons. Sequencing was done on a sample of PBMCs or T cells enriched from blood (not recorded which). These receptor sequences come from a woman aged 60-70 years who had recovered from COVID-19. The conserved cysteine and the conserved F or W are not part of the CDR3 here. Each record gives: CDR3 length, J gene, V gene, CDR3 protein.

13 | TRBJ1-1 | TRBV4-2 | ASILGLGGNTEAF
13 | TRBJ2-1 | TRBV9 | ASSERQGAYNEQF
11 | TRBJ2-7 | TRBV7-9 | ASSLNEAYEQY
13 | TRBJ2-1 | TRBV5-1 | ASSLADLLYNEQF
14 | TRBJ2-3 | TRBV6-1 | ASSEGWTGRPDTQY
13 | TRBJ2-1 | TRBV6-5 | ASQPRDRAYNEQF
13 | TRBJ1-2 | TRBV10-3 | AISERGASRYGYT
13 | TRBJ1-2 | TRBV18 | ASSPTSATGKGYT
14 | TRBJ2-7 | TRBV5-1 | ASSLLASGSSYEQY
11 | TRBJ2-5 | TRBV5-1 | ASSVGLDATQY
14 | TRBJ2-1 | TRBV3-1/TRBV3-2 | ASSQALAGYYNEQF
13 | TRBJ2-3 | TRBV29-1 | SVRDRGKGTDTQY
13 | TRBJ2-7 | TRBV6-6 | ASSPRDPGVSEQY
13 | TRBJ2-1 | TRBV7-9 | ASSLEAGAGNEQF
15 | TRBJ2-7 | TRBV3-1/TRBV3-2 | ASSQDEGAGGPYEQY
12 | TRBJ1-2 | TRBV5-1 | ASSLGGHMDGYT
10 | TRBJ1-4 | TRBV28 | ASREGGEKLF
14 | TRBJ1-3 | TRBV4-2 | ASSQDQGSSGNTIY
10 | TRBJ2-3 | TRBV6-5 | ATRGDTDTQY
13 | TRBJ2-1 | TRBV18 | ASSPSGGIGSEQF
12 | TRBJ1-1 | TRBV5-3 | ARRPHRGGGSAF
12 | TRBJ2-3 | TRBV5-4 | ASSQGTSPDTQY
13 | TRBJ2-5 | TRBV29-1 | SAAGLAGNQETQY
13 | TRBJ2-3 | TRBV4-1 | ASSQEGGGADTQY
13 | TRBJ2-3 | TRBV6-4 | ASSLAGGGTDTQY
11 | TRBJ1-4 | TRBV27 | ASSVKSVEKLF
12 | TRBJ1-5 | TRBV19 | ASSTRQYNQPQH
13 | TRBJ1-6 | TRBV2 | ASSEMAGNNSPLH
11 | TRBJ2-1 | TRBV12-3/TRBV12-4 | ASSSGQYNEQF
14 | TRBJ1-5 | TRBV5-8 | ASSLVGGGSNQPQH
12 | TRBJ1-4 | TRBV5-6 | ASSQGARVEKLF
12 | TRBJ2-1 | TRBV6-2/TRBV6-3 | ASSKHRGAGEQF
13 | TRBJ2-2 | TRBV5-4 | ASTPGLAATGELF
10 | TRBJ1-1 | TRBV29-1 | SGTGWNTEAF
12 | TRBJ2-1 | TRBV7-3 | ASSLAGERNEQF
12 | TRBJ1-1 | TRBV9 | ASSPRVANTEAF
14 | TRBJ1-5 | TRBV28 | ASSRMTGSRVEPQH
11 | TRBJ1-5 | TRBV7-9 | ASSSGEIQPQH
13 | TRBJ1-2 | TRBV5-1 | ASSLGDSMNYGYT
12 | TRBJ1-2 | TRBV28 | ASSLQGQGRAYT
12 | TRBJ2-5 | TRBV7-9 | ASSLGVAQETQY
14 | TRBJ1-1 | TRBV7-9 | ASSLYQGQINTEAF
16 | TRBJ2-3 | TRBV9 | ASSVTLETSGSTDTQY
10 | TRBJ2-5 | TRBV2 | ATGQTKETQY
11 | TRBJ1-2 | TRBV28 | ASSTGGTYGYT
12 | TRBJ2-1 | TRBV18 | ASSRSASYNEQF
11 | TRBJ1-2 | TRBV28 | ASSLQQFYGYT
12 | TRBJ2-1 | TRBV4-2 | ASSQSSGHNEQF
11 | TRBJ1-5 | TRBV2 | ASGGGGYQPQH
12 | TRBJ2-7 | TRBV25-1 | ASSDDRGTYRQY
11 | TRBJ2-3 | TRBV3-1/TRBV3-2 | ASRDSSTDTQY
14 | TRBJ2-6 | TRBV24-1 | ATSDRDTSGANVLT
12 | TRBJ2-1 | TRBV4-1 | ASSQDHRGGEQF
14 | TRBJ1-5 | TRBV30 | AWSTTPGYSNQPQH